This TCR beta chain was profiled in a study of blood T cell repertoires in COVID-19. As for the study in general: The origin of the acute and convalescent COVID-19 samples was the United States, Italy and Spain. Sources were T cells, B-cell-depleted T cells, or PBMCs; the material itself was cDNA or gDNA.

In the original processing: Estimation of nucleated cell counts was performed using reference gene primer amplification. This table comes from immunoSEQ multiplex PCR, and its TCRdb copy is limited to in-frame clones, with some not included. The D gene and trimming were derived from the DNA, and the V and J assignments and clone size from that table. The sample lists under 300,000 clones, approximately 91% occurring once. The germline gives CDR1 KGHSH, CDR2 LQKENI. The CDR3 is 14 amino acids. The J segment lost 4 bases and the V segment lost 3 bases, leaving 5 bases of the junction unmatched. V is TRBV18 and J is TRBJ2-7, with 8 bases fitting TRBD1. The source of this sequence is a woman aged 40 to 50 who had recovered from COVID-19. Sequencing was performed on peripheral blood. The CDR3 spells CASSPRDRRYEQYF. Written as DNA, the CDR3 is TGTGCCAGCTCACCCCGGGACAGGCGTTACGAGCAGTACTTC.